What follows are 30 T cell receptor beta chains derived from one specimen sequenced in a study of T cells after somatic rescue of genetic block. Some clones are missing from TCRdb's copy, which holds only in-frame ones; the method was immunoSEQ multiplex PCR. The data show about 88,000 clones, over 80% seen once. Sample: peripheral blood mononuclear cells (PBMCs). These receptors were obtained from a woman in her late teens or twenties.

The chain couples TRBV5-8 to TRBJ1-5, with 8 bases fitting TRBD1. Germline V gene data show CDR1 as SGHTS and CDR2 as YDEGEE. The CDR3 has 15 amino acids. Trimming cost V 5 bases and J 6 bases; bases outside gene matches: 10. The CDR3 nucleotides are TGTGCCAGCAGTGTAAGGGACAGGTTCTTTCAGCCCCAGCATTTT. Amino acid sequence: CASSVRDRFFQPQHF.

V gene TRBV7-9 combines with J gene TRBJ2-7, with D uncertain. The germline V gene has CDR1 SEHNR and CDR2 FQNEAQ (reference sequence). CDR3 length: 15 residues. With 1 base removed from V and 1 base from J, the gap between germline ends came to 11 bases. Here the CDR3 reads CASSLGITTSYEQYF. The CDR3 coding sequence is TGTGCCAGCAGCTTAGGAATTACTACATCCTACGAGCAGTACTTC.

The gene calls are TRBV4-3 and TRBJ2-1, with 13 bases aligning to TRBD2. The length of the CDR3 is 16 residues. Germline CDR1 LGHNA, CDR2 YSLEER. The J segment lost 6 bases and the V segment lost 1 base, leaving 3 bases of the junction unmatched. The CDR3, as DNA: TGCGCCAGCAGCCAAGTCTGGACTAGCGGGAGCAATGAGCAGTTCTTC. The encoded protein is CASSQVWTSGSNEQFF.

The V call is TRBV27, the J call TRBJ1-5; no firm D call. The CDR3 extends over 14 amino acids. Trimming pared 7 bases from V and 1 base from J, leaving 11 bases between. Germline CDR1 MNHEY, CDR2 SMNVEV (reference sequence). Written as DNA, the CDR3 is TGTGCCAGCACTCCCGGCGGGAGCAATCAGCCCCAGCATTTT. It codes for CASTPGGSNQPQHF.

This chain connects TRBV9 to TRBJ2-1, with D unclear. The V end was cut by 0 bases, the J end by 0 bases, with 4 bases between. This CDR3 spans 14 amino acids. Germline CDR1 SGDLS, CDR2 YYNGEE. DNA of the CDR3: TGTGCCAGCAGCGTAGCAAGCTCCTACAATGAGCAGTTCTTC. It encodes CASSVASSYNEQFF.

The chain joins TRBV10-3 to TRBJ1-2, with D tentatively TRBD1 (5 bases). Between the trimmed V and J ends, which lost 8 bases and 8 bases, there was a span of 18 bases. CDR3 length: 13 amino acids. Per the germline V gene, CDR1 is ENHRY and CDR2 is SYGVKD. The CDR3 DNA reads as TGTGCCATCCTCGTCCCGGGGGTGGAGGGCTACACCTTC. This translates into CAILVPGVEGYTF.

About this clone: One junction end does not reproduce the germline sequence, and a read error may be involved. The rearrangement joins TRBV19 to TRBJ2-4; D may match TRBD1 or TRBD2 (5 bases each). From germline, CDR1 is LNHDA and CDR2 SQIVND (reference sequence). This CDR3 spans 14 amino acids. In DNA form, the CDR3 reads TGTGCCAGTAGTAGAGGGGTGGGGAAAAGCATTCAGTACTTC. Its translation: CASSRGVGKSIQYF.

This rearrangement joins TRBV6-6 to TRBJ2-5, with 8 positions matching TRBD2. Germline V lookup: CDR1 MNHNY, CDR2 SVGAGI (reference sequence). V lost 2 bases, J lost 4 bases, and 6 bases stayed unmatched. The CDR3 totals 15 residues. The CDR3 DNA is TGTGCCAGCAGTTACCAAGCGGGAGTTCGAGAGACCCAGTACTTC. Translated: CASSYQAGVRETQYF.

This chain uses TRBV5-1 with TRBJ2-3; D uncertain. The CDR3 runs to 15 residues. V lost 0 bases, J lost 3 bases, and 11 bases lay in between. Per the germline V gene, CDR1 is SGHRS and CDR2 is YFSETQ. The CDR3 sequence: CASSLASVGTDTQYF. CDR3 coding DNA: TGCGCCAGCAGCTTGGCCAGCGTAGGAACAGATACGCAGTATTTT.

This clone has just one count. The rearrangement joins TRBV20-1 to TRBJ2-3; no reliable D call. V shed 0 bases and J shed 7 bases, with 5 bases lying between them. There are 11 residues in the CDR3. Germline V gives CDR1 DFQATT, CDR2 SNEGSKA (reference sequence). In DNA form, the CDR3 reads TGCAGTGCTAGAGACAGTCATACGCAGTATTTT. Translation: CSARDSHTQYF.

This rearrangement joins TRBV6-1 to TRBJ2-1, with a weak D call TRBD2 (5 bases). This CDR3 comprises 12 residues. The germline V gene encodes CDR1 MNHNS and CDR2 SASEGT. V was cut by 7 bases and J by 2 bases, with 6 bases left in between. The CDR3: CASTGTYNEQFF. The CDR3 DNA follows: TGTGCCAGCACGGGAACCTACAATGAGCAGTTCTTC.

V is TRBV5-1 and J is TRBJ2-7, with D perhaps matching TRBD1 or TRBD2 (5 bases each). The CDR3 has 16 residues. Germline CDR1 is SGHRS and CDR2 is YFSETQ. Between the trimmed V and J ends, which lost 1 base and 4 bases, there was a span of 18 bases. CDR3 residues: CASSLPPGPNPYEQYF. DNA for the CDR3: TGCGCCAGCAGCTTGCCCCCGGGGCCCAACCCTTACGAGCAGTACTTC.

V usage is TRBV28 and J usage is TRBJ1-5, with a possible D match to TRBD1 (5 bases). The CDR3 extends over 17 amino acids. Germline values: CDR1 MDHEN, CDR2 SYDVKM. V was pared by 6 bases and J by 0 bases, with 18 bases between. In DNA form, the CDR3 reads TGTGCCAGCAGCCCCTCCCAGGGATTACGTAGCAATCAGCCCCAGCATTTT. Translation: CASSPSQGLRSNQPQHF.

This chain links TRBV19 with TRBJ2-3; 10 bases align to TRBD2. Germline loops: CDR1 LNHDA, CDR2 SQIVND (reference sequence). After removal of 7 bases from V and 6 bases from J, the junction contained 25 bases not matched to a gene. The CDR3 loop spans 20 amino acids. DNA for the CDR3: TGTGCCAGTAATGCCGATGACCCGGGACTAGCGATTTCGGGACTTGATACGCAGTATTTT. It specifies CASNADDPGLAISGLDTQYF.

The chain is built from TRBV4-1 and TRBJ2-5; no firm D call. The V gene lost 0 bases and the J gene lost 5 bases, with 10 bases spanning the gap. Germline V gene data show CDR1 as MGHRA and CDR2 as YSYEKL. The CDR3 runs 14 residues. The CDR3 loop reads CASSQEGLGETQYF. Here the CDR3 DNA reads TGCGCCAGCAGCCAAGAGGGCCTAGGGGAGACCCAGTACTTC.

The chain carries TRBV7-3 and TRBJ2-2; D remains ambiguous. Germline V gene sequence: CDR1 SGHTA, CDR2 FQGTGA. With 0 bases removed from V and 2 bases from J, the gap between germline ends came to 13 bases. This CDR3 has 17 residues. In nucleotides, the CDR3 is TGTGCCAGCAGCTTAACGTTAGCAGAGATCAACACCGGGGAGCTGTTTTTT. Its translation is CASSLTLAEINTGELFF.

The rearrangement links TRBV5-1 to TRBJ2-2; 11 nucleotides match TRBD2. In germline, CDR1 is SGHRS, CDR2 YFSETQ. Unmatched junction bases numbered 6, after V lost 4 bases and J lost 4 bases. The CDR3 covers 16 residues. This CDR3 is CASSPGTSGPTGELFF. CDR3 bases: TGCGCCAGCAGCCCGGGGACTAGCGGACCCACCGGGGAGCTGTTTTTT.

V is TRBV4-1 and J is TRBJ1-1; the D is unclear. Deletions cut 3 bases from V and 4 bases from J, with 3 bases between. The CDR3 totals 11 residues. Germline lookup yields CDR1 MGHRA and CDR2 YSYEKL. The CDR3 sequence is CASSQGTEAFF. Written as DNA, the CDR3 is TGCGCCAGCAGCCAGGGCACTGAAGCTTTCTTT.

The rearrangement links TRBV9 to TRBJ2-7; 8 nucleotides align to TRBD1. Germline assignment: CDR1 SGDLS and CDR2 YYNGEE. This CDR3 region has 14 residues. J gave up 6 bases and V 0 bases, and 5 bases lay outside the gene matches. This CDR3 reads CASSVVDRAAEQYF. DNA of the CDR3: TGTGCCAGCAGCGTAGTGGACAGGGCTGCCGAGCAGTACTTC. The variable domain in full, completed from reference TRBV9 and TRBJ2-7, reads DSGVTQTPKHLITATGQRVTLRCSPRSGDLSVYWYQQSLDQGLQFLIQYYNGEERAKGNILERFSAQQFPDLHSELNLSSLELGDSALYFCASSVVDRAAEQYFGPGTRLTVT.

The gene calls are TRBV27 and TRBJ1-4; 8 nucleotides match TRBD1. Germline assignment: CDR1 MNHEY and CDR2 SMNVEV (reference sequence). V lost 8 bases, J lost 5 bases, and 4 bases stayed unmatched. This CDR3 comprises 13 residues. CDR3 loop: CASGRTGNEKLFF. The CDR3, as DNA: TGTGCCAGCGGACGGACAGGGAATGAAAAACTGTTTTTT.

CDR3 amino acids: CASSYRQGAQYF. In DNA, the CDR3 is TGTGCCAGCAGTTACCGCCAGGGGGCCCAGTACTTC. The genes are TRBV6-5 and TRBJ2-5; TRBD1 matches 7 bases. The junction had 3 bases not matched to a gene; V was cut back by 2 bases and J by 9 bases. Germline-derived CDR1 and CDR2 are MNHEY and SVGAGI. This CDR3 is built from 12 residues.

V and J are TRBV14 and TRBJ2-2; the match to TRBD2 covers 8 bases. CDR3 length equals 16 residues. Germline CDR1 and CDR2: SGHDN and FVKESK. J gave up 2 bases and V 2 bases, and 4 bases lay outside the gene matches. The CDR3 here is CASSQRLAINTGELFF. CDR3 sequence (DNA): TGTGCCAGCAGCCAACGACTAGCGATAAACACCGGGGAGCTGTTTTTT.

This clone was observed a single time. The V call is TRBV30, the J call TRBJ2-5; D might be TRBD1 (6 bases). The CDR3 covers 13 residues. Germline V CDR1 and CDR2: GTSNPN, SVGIG (reference sequence). V was trimmed by 2 bases and J by 1 base, leaving 8 bases between them. CDR3 region: CAWSWDTQETQYF. CDR3 coding DNA: TGTGCCTGGAGTTGGGACACCCAAGAGACCCAGTACTTC.

The chain employs TRBV6-1 and TRBJ2-1; D is unclear. The CDR3 totals 12 residues. The germline V and J ends were trimmed by 3 bases and 8 bases, with 8 bases remaining between them. Germline CDR1 MNHNS, CDR2 SASEGT. DNA for the CDR3: TGTGCCAGCAGTGACCTAAGGGATGAGCAGTTCTTC. Translating gives CASSDLRDEQFF.

The chain employs TRBV25-1 and TRBJ1-5; tentatively, D is TRBD1 (6 bases). This CDR3 has 13 amino acids. The V end lost 6 bases, the J end lost 4 bases, and 10 bases lay between the germline ends. Germline values: CDR1 MGHDK, CDR2 SYGVNS. The CDR3 loop reads CASRGQGNQPQHF. The CDR3 bases are TGTGCCAGCAGGGGGCAGGGGAATCAGCCCCAGCATTTT.

J is TRBJ2-1 and V is TRBV5-5; no reliable D call. The CDR3 is made up of 15 amino acids. V was trimmed by 0 bases and J by 1 base, leaving 8 bases between them. CDR1 SGHKS and CDR2 YYEKEE come from the germline V gene (reference sequence). The chain's CDR3 is CASSLVVSSYNEQFF. The CDR3 coding sequence is TGTGCCAGCAGCTTGGTGGTGAGTTCCTACAATGAGCAGTTCTTC.

This clone was observed a single time. The chain is built from TRBV5-4 and TRBJ2-2, with TRBD1 matching over 10 bases. V trimming: 0 bases; J trimming: 5 bases; junction bases outside the gene matches: 10. Germline CDR1 reads SGHNT; CDR2 reads YYREEE (reference sequence). The CDR3 totals 18 residues. DNA for the CDR3: TGTGCCAGCAGCTTGGGATTGACAGGGGGCGAACGAACCGGGGAGCTGTTTTTT. Protein product: CASSLGLTGGERTGELFF.

This chain uses TRBV27 with TRBJ1-2, with D perhaps matching TRBD1 (5 bases). The CDR3 is made up of 14 amino acids. Germline CDR1 reads MNHEY; CDR2 reads SMNVEV (reference sequence). V was clipped by 2 bases and J by 5 bases, with 12 bases between them. CDR3 loop: CASSLGSGLYGYTF. Written as DNA, the CDR3 is TGTGCCAGCAGTTTAGGATCGGGACTATATGGCTACACCTTC.

This chain connects TRBV19 to TRBJ2-5; 14 bases match TRBD2. V lost 4 bases, J lost 5 bases, and 9 bases stayed unmatched. Germline assignment: CDR1 LNHDA and CDR2 SQIVND (reference sequence). The CDR3 runs 17 residues. CDR3 in DNA: TGTGCCAGTAGTACCCCGACTAGCGGGAGGGTGCTGGAGACCCAGTACTTC. It is translated as CASSTPTSGRVLETQYF.

V and J are TRBV5-1 and TRBJ2-4; TRBD2 matches at 8 bases. From germline, CDR1 is SGHRS and CDR2 YFSETQ. The CDR3 loop spans 14 amino acids. V was pared by 0 bases and J by 8 bases, with 4 bases of the junction left unmatched. The CDR3 DNA reads as TGCGCCAGCAGCTTGGAGTCGGGAGGGTACATTCAGTACTTC. Translation: CASSLESGGYIQYF.